The 25 T cell receptor beta chains below come from one sample, sequenced in a study of T-cell reconstitution after alpha-beta-depleted transplantation in children. Preparation of the TCRbeta library involved a method that used unique molecular identifiers. TCRdb re-derived calls from the PCR reads in MiXCR, one entry per CDR3 protein. The profile shows tens of thousands of distinct CDR3 sequences, 15% to 20% of them singletons. The sample here was PBMCs, mostly from graft donor cells, taken 60 days after TCRalphabeta/CD19-depleted stem cell transplant. The receptors originated from a male patient aged 2 to 10 who had a stem cell transplant for acute lymphoblastic leukemia, so the T cells may come from the graft donor.

In this sample, this clonotype turned up a few times. The CDR3 DNA follows: TGCGCCAGCAGCTTGAGTGACAGGGGGCAAGAAAAACTGTTTTTT. Its translation: CASSLSDRGQEKLFF. This chain links TRBV5-1 with TRBJ1-4; 10 positions agree with TRBD1. CDR1 SGHRS and CDR2 YFSETQ come from the germline V gene. CDR3 length: 15 residues. The trim removed 1 base at V and 8 bases at J, leaving 5 bases unmatched.

V is TRBV28 and J is TRBJ1-1; perhaps TRBD1 as D (5 bases). Trimming took off 3 bases at V and 1 base at J, with 12 bases between the two ends. This CDR3 is built from 15 residues. Germline V gives CDR1 MDHEN, CDR2 SYDVKM. The CDR3 reads CASSFFGARNTEAFF. The CDR3 DNA follows: TGTGCCAGCAGTTTCTTTGGGGCCAGGAACACTGAAGCTTTCTTT.

The chain couples TRBV29-1 to TRBJ1-2; 10 bases match TRBD1. This CDR3 contains 12 residues. V was pared by 6 bases and J by 6 bases, with 4 bases of the junction left unmatched. In germline, CDR1 is SQVTM, CDR2 ANQGSEA. The CDR3 protein is CSVRQGADGYTF. In nucleotides, the CDR3 is TGCAGCGTGCGACAGGGGGCGGATGGCTACACCTTC.

The V and J genes are TRBV27 and TRBJ2-3; 12 bases match TRBD2. This CDR3 comprises 17 residues. V lost 6 bases and J lost 6; bases outside the gene matches: 13. Germline V gives CDR1 MNHEY, CDR2 SMNVEV (reference sequence). In DNA, the CDR3 is TGTGCCAGCAGACCAAATAGACTAGCGGGGGTGCAGGATACGCAGTATTTT. It yields the protein CASRPNRLAGVQDTQYF.

Ten or more counts support this clonotype. The chain is built from TRBV4-2 and TRBJ2-1; 7 bases line up with TRBD2. This CDR3 spans 15 amino acids. Germline lookup yields CDR1 LGHNA and CDR2 YNFKEQ. Trimming at V came to 4 bases and at J to 6 bases, leaving 9 bases not matched to a gene. This chain's CDR3 is CASSPGTAGSNEQFF. The CDR3 region has the DNA TGTGCCAGCAGCCCCGGAACAGCGGGGAGCAATGAGCAGTTCTTC.

The J gene is TRBJ1-3, the V gene TRBV7-2; D is uncertain. Trimming removed 1 base from V and 4 bases from J, with 11 bases in between. Germline loops: CDR1 SGHTA, CDR2 FQGNSA. The CDR3 has 15 residues. This CDR3 reads CASSLDVVAGNTIYF. The CDR3 DNA reads as TGTGCCAGCAGCTTAGACGTGGTAGCCGGAAACACCATATATTTT.

This clonotype appeared many times. V is TRBV7-9 and J is TRBJ1-4; 9 nucleotides match TRBD1. The CDR3 totals 14 residues. J gave up 7 bases and V 6 bases, and 6 bases lay outside the gene matches. The V gene's germline CDR1 is SEHNR and CDR2 FQNEAQ (reference sequence). The CDR3 protein is CASSQGQGAEKLFF. The CDR3 bases are TGTGCCAGCAGTCAGGGACAGGGTGCTGAAAAACTGTTTTTT.

The rearrangement uses TRBV10-3 and TRBJ1-4; 8 nucleotides agree with TRBD1. J was trimmed by 2 bases and V by 5 bases; bases with no gene match: 1. The CDR3 length is 14 residues. Looked up from germline, CDR1 is ENHRY and CDR2 is SYGVKD. The CDR3 region has the DNA TGTGCCATCAGTCCAGGGGGCACTAATGAAAAACTGTTTTTT. This gives the protein CAISPGGTNEKLFF.

The V gene is TRBV20-1, the J gene TRBJ2-5, with 10 bases identical to TRBD1. The junction had 4 bases not matched to a gene; V was cut back by 5 bases and J by 1 base. In germline, CDR1 is DFQATT, CDR2 SNEGSKA (reference sequence). CDR3 size: 14 residues. CDR3 region: CSARDRGGQETQYF. CDR3 in DNA: TGCAGTGCTCGGGACAGGGGAGGCCAAGAGACCCAGTACTTC.

In this sample, this clonotype turned up many times. The chain carries TRBV13 and TRBJ1-2, with D unresolved. CDR3 size: 15 residues. With 0 bases removed from V and 3 bases from J, the gap between germline ends came to 11 bases. Germline CDR1 PRHDT, CDR2 FYEKMQ (reference sequence). The CDR3 loop reads CASSLGLSRDYGYTF. CDR3 nucleotide sequence: TGTGCCAGCAGCTTAGGCCTCTCAAGGGACTATGGCTACACCTTC.

The V and J genes are TRBV7-6 and TRBJ2-1, with D uncertain. Trimming removed 6 bases at V and 7 bases at J, with 19 bases between. CDR3 size: 15 residues. Germline V CDR1 and CDR2: SGHVS, FNYEAQ. The CDR3 sequence is CASSIGPVKRNEQFF. As DNA, the CDR3 is TGTGCCAGCAGTATTGGTCCAGTAAAGCGTAATGAGCAGTTCTTC.

The V gene is TRBV5-4, the J gene TRBJ2-1; a possible D gene is TRBD1 (5 bases). The CDR3 loop spans 14 amino acids. Germline V gene sequence: CDR1 SGHNT, CDR2 YYREEE (reference sequence). With 3 bases removed from V and 7 bases from J, the gap between germline ends came to 14 bases. CDR3 sequence reads: CASSSPRVSNEQFF. In DNA form, the CDR3 reads TGTGCCAGCAGCTCCCCCAGGGTTTCGAATGAGCAGTTCTTC.

The sample holds many counts of this clonotype. CDR3 DNA sequence: TGCGCCAGCAGCGTGGACTCTGGGGCCAACGTCCTGACTTTC. This gives the protein CASSVDSGANVLTF. The rearrangement joins TRBV5-1 to TRBJ2-6, with D unclear. The CDR3 has 14 residues. Per germline, CDR1 SGHRS and CDR2 YFSETQ. Deletions cut 4 bases from V and 0 bases from J, with 5 bases between.

The rearrangement links TRBV11-2 to TRBJ2-7; TRBD1 is a possible D gene (5 bases). Trimming cost V 1 base and J 1 base, with 14 bases left between them. The CDR3 is made up of 16 amino acids. The germline CDR1 and CDR2 sequences are SGHAT and FQNNGV. The DNA of the CDR3 is TGTGCCAGCAGCTTAGCCCTTTGGGCAGGGTCCTACGAGCAGTACTTC. It specifies CASSLALWAGSYEQYF.

This clonotype was counted only a few times. The rearrangement uses TRBV5-1 and TRBJ2-5; either TRBD1 or TRBD2 may fit D (5 bases each). The CDR3 runs 15 residues. The germline V and J ends were trimmed by 0 bases and 2 bases, with 11 bases remaining between them. Germline CDR1 reads SGHRS; CDR2 reads YFSETQ. CDR3 sequence (DNA): TGCGCCAGCAGCTTGGCGTGGGGCGGGCAAGAGACCCAGTACTTC. Protein: CASSLAWGGQETQYF.

This clonotype appeared many times. This chain joins TRBV5-1 and TRBJ2-1; TRBD2 aligns across 10 bases. The germline V gene encodes CDR1 SGHRS and CDR2 YFSETQ. The trim removed 4 bases at V and 5 bases at J, leaving 15 bases unmatched. The CDR3 spans 18 residues. CDR3 sequence (DNA): TGCGCCAGCAGCCCCGCTAGCGGGAGCTCCCTTACCAACAATGAGCAGTTCTTC. Translated: CASSPASGSSLTNNEQFF.

This chain links TRBV5-1 with TRBJ2-2, with unresolved D. The CDR3 consists of 10 residues. Per germline, CDR1 SGHRS and CDR2 YFSETQ. V dropped 5 bases and J dropped 5 bases, with 1 base sitting between them. The CDR3 DNA reads as TGCGCCAGCAGGACCGGGGAGCTGTTTTTT. It codes for CASRTGELFF.

In its sample, this clonotype was seen many times. The chain combines TRBV20-1 with TRBJ2-5; weak D call: TRBD1 (6 bases). CDR3 size: 13 residues. The germline V gene encodes CDR1 DFQATT and CDR2 SNEGSKA (reference sequence). V shed 4 bases and J shed 1 base, with 10 bases lying between them. The CDR3 DNA follows: TGCAGTGCTACAAGACAGGTCCAAGAGACCCAGTACTTC. This gives the protein CSATRQVQETQYF.

This clonotype was counted many times. CDR3: CASSVDPSGLDEQYF. DNA of the CDR3: TGTGCCAGCAGCGTAGATCCTAGCGGGCTCGACGAGCAGTACTTC. The chain couples TRBV9 to TRBJ2-7; the match to TRBD2 covers 8 bases. In germline, CDR1 is SGDLS, CDR2 YYNGEE. This CDR3 comprises 15 residues. The V segment lost 0 bases and the J segment 5 bases; nucleotides outside the gene matches: 7.

The V and J genes are TRBV3-1 and TRBJ2-7, with TRBD1 identical over 9 bases. Trimming removed 1 base from V and 5 bases from J; junction bases left unmatched: 6. Germline CDR1 LGHDT, CDR2 YNNKEL (reference sequence). The CDR3 length is 15 residues. CDR3 amino acids: CASSQVGTGTDEQYF. The CDR3 DNA follows: TGTGCCAGCAGCCAAGTGGGGACAGGGACCGACGAGCAGTACTTC.

This chain uses TRBV27 with TRBJ2-1; the match to TRBD1 covers 10 bases. The length of the CDR3 is 18 residues. Germline CDR1 and CDR2: MNHEY and SMNVEV (reference sequence). After removal of 5 bases from V and 6 bases from J, the junction contained 16 bases not matched to a gene. The CDR3 sequence is CASSPRRDRGSPSNEQFF. The DNA for the CDR3 is TGTGCCAGCAGTCCACGTAGGGACAGGGGTAGTCCCTCCAATGAGCAGTTCTTC.

At least ten counts were recorded for this clonotype. The V and J genes are TRBV20-1 and TRBJ2-5; perhaps D is TRBD1 or TRBD2 (5 bases each). The CDR3 consists of 14 residues. CDR1 is DFQATT and CDR2 is SNEGSKA in the germline V gene (reference sequence). Trimming removed 5 bases from V and 4 bases from J, with 17 bases in between. Here the CDR3 reads CSAELGTAPETQYF. The CDR3 bases are TGCAGTGCTGAGCTTGGGACCGCCCCAGAGACCCAGTACTTC.

The rearrangement joins TRBV18 to TRBJ1-4; 7 bases are a match to TRBD1. The trim removed 3 bases at V and 1 base at J, leaving 2 bases unmatched. Germline loops: CDR1 KGHSH, CDR2 LQKENI. The CDR3 covers 15 residues. CDR3: CASSPRQGTNEKLFF. CDR3 DNA: TGTGCCAGCTCACCGAGACAGGGAACTAATGAAAAACTGTTTTTT.

This clonotype was seen a few times. Sequence at one end of the junction differs from germline and may be a read error. The chain is built from TRBV24-1 and TRBJ1-3, with unresolved D. Germline loops: CDR1 KGHDR, CDR2 SFDVKD. The CDR3 totals 15 residues. The CDR3 nucleotides read TGTGCCACCAGTGCTTTGGCAAGCGCTGGAAACACCATATATTTT. It yields the protein CATSALASAGNTIYF.

This clonotype was seen only a few times. The rearrangement uses TRBV10-2 and TRBJ1-6, with D perhaps TRBD1 (5 bases). CDR1 and CDR2 from the germline V gene are WSHSY and SAAADI. The CDR3 spans 12 residues. V was clipped by 11 bases and J by 9 bases, with 14 bases between them. This CDR3 is CASQGQGSPLHF. The CDR3 nucleotides read TGCGCCTCCCAAGGTCAGGGTTCACCCCTCCACTTT.